This T cell receptor (beta chain) stems from a study of regulatory T cells in long-lasting Graves disease. Arm-PCR of CDR3 regions with iRepertoire HTBI primers generated TCR beta libraries. TCRdb analysed the multiplex PCR reads with MiXCR anew, one entry per CDR3 protein. The data show over 200,000 distinct CDR3 sequences, approximately 20% seen once. A few counts support this clonotype. This may come from a read error, since a much larger clone is one base off. Regarding time point: newly diagnosed GD, antithyroid drugs for less than 3 months. PBMC RNA served as the TCR library source. Into tubes containing EDTA, approximately 8.9 milliliters of peripheral blood were drawn. In germline, CDR1 is ENHRY, CDR2 SYGVKD. This CDR3 has 14 amino acids.

The sample in question was peripheral blood mononuclear cells (PBMCs), obtained at new diagnosis, from a patient treated with antithyroid drugs. The chain recombines TRBV10-3 with TRBJ2-7, with 8 bases matching TRBD1. This receptor was taken from a female donor with Graves disease. The chain's CDR3 is CAISVPGGNYEQHF. The CDR3 DNA follows: TGTGCCATCAGTGTCCCAGGGGGCAACTACGAGCAGCACTTC.